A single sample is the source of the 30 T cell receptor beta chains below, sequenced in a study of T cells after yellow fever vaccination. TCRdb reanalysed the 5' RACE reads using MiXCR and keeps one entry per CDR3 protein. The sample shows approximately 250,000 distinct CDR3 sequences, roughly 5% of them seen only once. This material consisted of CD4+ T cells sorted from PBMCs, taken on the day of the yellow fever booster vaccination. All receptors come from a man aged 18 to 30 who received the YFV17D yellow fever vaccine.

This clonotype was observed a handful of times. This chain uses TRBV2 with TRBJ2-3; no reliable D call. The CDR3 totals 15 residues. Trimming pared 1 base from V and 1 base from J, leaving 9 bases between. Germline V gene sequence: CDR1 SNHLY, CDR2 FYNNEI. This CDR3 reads CASSEGTPGTDTQYF. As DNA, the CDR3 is TGTGCCAGCAGTGAAGGGACCCCCGGCACAGATACGCAGTATTTT. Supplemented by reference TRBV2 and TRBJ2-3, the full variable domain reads EPEVTQTPSHQVTQMGQEVILRCVPISNHLYFYWYRQILGQKVEFLVSFYNNEISEKSEIFDDQFSVERPDGSNFTLKIRSTKLEDSAMYFCASSEGTPGTDTQYFGPGTRLTVL.

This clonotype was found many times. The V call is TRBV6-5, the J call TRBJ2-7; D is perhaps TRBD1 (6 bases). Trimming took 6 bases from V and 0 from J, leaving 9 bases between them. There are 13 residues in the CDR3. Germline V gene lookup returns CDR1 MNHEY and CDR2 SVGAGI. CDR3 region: CASSKTGSYEQYV. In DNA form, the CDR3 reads TGTGCCAGCAGCAAGACAGGCTCCTACGAGCAGTACGTC.

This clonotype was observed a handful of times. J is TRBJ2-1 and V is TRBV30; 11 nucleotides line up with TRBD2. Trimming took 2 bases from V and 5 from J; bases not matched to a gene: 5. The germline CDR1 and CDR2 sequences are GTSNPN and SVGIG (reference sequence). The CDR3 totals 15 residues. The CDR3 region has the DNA TGTGCCTGGAGTCCCCTAGCGGGGGGTCACAATGAGCAGTTCTTC. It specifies CAWSPLAGGHNEQFF.

The chain's CDR3 is CASSTGQGDNEQFF. The CDR3 DNA sequence: TGTGCCAGCAGTACGGGACAGGGCGATAATGAGCAGTTCTTC. The chain has TRBV5-4 and TRBJ2-1; TRBD1 matches at 9 bases. V was clipped by 5 bases and J by 7 bases; unmatched bases: 7. Per the germline V gene, CDR1 is SGHNT and CDR2 is YYREEE (reference sequence). CDR3 size: 14 residues.

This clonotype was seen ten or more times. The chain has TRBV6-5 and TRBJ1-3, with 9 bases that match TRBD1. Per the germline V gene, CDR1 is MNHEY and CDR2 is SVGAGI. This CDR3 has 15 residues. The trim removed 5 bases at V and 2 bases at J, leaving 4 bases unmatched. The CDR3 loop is CASSMDRGTGNTIYF. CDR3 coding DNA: TGTGCCAGCAGTATGGACAGGGGAACTGGAAACACCATATATTTT.

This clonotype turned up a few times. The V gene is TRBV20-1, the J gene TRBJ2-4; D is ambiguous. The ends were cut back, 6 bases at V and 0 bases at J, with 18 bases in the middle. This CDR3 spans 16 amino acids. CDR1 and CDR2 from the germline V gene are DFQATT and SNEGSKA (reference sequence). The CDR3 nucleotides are TGCAGTGCGCAGAAGGGCGCCGGTCTAGCCAAAAACATTCAGTACTTC. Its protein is CSAQKGAGLAKNIQYF.

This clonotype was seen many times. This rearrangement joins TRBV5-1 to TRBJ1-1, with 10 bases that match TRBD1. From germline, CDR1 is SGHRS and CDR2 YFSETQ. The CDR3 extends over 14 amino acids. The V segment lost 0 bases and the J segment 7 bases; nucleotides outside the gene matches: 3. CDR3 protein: CASSLGDRGSEAFF. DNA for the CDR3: TGCGCCAGCAGCTTGGGGGACAGGGGTAGTGAAGCTTTCTTT.

CDR3 DNA sequence: TGTGCCACCGATCTAGCGGGGGGGGATACGCAGTATTTT. It is translated as CATDLAGGDTQYF. The chain combines TRBV10-3 with TRBJ2-3, with 12 bases that match TRBD2. The CDR3 is made up of 13 amino acids. Unmatched junction bases numbered 5, after V lost 10 bases and J lost 6 bases. Germline loops: CDR1 ENHRY, CDR2 SYGVKD.

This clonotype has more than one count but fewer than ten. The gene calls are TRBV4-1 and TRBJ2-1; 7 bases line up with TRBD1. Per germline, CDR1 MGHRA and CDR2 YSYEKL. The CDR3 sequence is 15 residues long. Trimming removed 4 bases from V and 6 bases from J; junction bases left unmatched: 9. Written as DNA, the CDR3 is TGCGCCAGCAGCCGCACCCTACAGGGGATCAATGAGCAGTTCTTC. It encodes CASSRTLQGINEQFF.

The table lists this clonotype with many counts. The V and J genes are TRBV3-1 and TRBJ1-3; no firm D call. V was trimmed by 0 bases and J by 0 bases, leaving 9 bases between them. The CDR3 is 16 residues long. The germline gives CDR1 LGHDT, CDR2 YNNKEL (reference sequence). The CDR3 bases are TGTGCCAGCAGCCAAGAAGGCGTCCTCTCTGGAAACACCATATATTTT. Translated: CASSQEGVLSGNTIYF.

The CDR3 sequence is CASSAGVRTQYF. In DNA form, the CDR3 reads TGTGCCAGCAGTGCAGGGGTGAGGACGCAGTATTTT. V usage is TRBV12-3 or TRBV12-4 and J usage is TRBJ2-3; a weak D match, TRBD1 (6 bases). CDR3 length: 12 residues. V gave up 5 bases and J gave up 9 bases, with 12 bases separating them.

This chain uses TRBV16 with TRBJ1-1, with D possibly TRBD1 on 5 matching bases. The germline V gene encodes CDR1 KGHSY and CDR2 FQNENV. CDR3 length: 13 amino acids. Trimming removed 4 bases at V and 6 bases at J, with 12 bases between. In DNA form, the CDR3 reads TGTGCCAGCAGCCGCCCACAGGACGCTGAAGCTTTCTTT. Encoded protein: CASSRPQDAEAFF.

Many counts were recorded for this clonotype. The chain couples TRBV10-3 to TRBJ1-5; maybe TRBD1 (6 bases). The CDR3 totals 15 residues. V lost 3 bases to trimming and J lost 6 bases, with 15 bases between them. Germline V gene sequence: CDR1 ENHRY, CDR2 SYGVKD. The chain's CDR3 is CAISDPMGAGQPQHF. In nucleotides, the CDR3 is TGTGCCATCAGTGACCCCATGGGGGCTGGTCAGCCCCAGCATTTT.

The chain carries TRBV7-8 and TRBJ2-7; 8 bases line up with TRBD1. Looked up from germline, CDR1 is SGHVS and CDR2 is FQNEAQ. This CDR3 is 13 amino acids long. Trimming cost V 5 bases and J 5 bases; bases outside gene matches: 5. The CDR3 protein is CASSRGQGDEQYV. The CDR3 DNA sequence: TGTGCCAGCAGCCGAGGACAGGGCGACGAGCAGTACGTC.

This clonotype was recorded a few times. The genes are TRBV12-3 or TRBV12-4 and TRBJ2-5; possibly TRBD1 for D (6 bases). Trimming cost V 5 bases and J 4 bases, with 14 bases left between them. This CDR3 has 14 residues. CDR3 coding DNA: TGTGCCAGCAGTGACAACAGGGATCTAGAGACCCAGTACTTC. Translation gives CASSDNRDLETQYF.

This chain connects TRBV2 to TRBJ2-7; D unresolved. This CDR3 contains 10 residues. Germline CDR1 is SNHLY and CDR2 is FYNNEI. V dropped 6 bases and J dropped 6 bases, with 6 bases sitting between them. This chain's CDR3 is CASRVSEQYF. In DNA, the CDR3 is TGTGCCAGCAGGGTCTCCGAGCAGTACTTC.

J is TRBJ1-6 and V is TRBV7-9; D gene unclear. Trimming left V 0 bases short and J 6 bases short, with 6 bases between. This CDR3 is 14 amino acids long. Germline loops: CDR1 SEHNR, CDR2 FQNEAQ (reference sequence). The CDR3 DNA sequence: TGTGCCAGCAGCTTAGCGCAGATTAATTCACCCCTCCACTTT. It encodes CASSLAQINSPLHF.

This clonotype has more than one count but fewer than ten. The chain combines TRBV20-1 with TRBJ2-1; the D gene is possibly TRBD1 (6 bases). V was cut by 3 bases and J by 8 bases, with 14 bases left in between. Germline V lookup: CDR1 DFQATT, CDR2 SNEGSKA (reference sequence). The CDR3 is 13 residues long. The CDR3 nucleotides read TGCAGTGCTAGCGGGACACCCGGGGATGAGCAGTTCTTC. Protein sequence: CSASGTPGDEQFF.

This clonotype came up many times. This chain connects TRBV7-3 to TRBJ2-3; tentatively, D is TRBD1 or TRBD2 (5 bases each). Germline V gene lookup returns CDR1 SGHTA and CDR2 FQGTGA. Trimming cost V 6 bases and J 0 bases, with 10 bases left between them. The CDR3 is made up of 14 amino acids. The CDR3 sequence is CASRRDPSTDTQYF. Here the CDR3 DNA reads TGTGCCAGCAGACGGGACCCGAGCACAGATACGCAGTATTTT.

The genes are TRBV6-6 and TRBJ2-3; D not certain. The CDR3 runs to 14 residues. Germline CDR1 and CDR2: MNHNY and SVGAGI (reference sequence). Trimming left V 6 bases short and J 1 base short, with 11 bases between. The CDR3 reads CASRKGRGTDTQYF. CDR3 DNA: TGTGCCAGCAGAAAGGGCCGGGGCACAGATACGCAGTATTTT.

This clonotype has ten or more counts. In DNA, the CDR3 is TGCGCCAGCAGTGGATTGGGGAGACAGGGCTTTAACGAGCAGTACTTC. Protein sequence: CASSGLGRQGFNEQYF. The chain recombines TRBV10-1 with TRBJ2-7; TRBD1 aligns across 7 bases. V dropped 4 bases and J dropped 5; count of bases not matched to a gene: 14. The CDR3 contains 16 residues. Germline V gene data show CDR1 as WNHNN and CDR2 as SYGVQD (reference sequence).

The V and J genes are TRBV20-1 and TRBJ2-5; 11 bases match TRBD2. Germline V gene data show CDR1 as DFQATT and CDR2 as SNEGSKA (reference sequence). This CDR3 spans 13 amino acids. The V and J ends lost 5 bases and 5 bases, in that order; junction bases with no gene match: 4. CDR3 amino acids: CSASSGGPETQYF. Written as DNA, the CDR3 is TGCAGTGCTTCTAGCGGGGGGCCGGAGACCCAGTACTTC.

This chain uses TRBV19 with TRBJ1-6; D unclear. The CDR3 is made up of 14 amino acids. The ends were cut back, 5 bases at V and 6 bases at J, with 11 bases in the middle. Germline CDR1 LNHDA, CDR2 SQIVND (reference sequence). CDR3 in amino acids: CASSPLRANSPLHF. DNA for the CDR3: TGTGCCAGTAGTCCGCTCCGAGCTAATTCACCCCTCCACTTT.

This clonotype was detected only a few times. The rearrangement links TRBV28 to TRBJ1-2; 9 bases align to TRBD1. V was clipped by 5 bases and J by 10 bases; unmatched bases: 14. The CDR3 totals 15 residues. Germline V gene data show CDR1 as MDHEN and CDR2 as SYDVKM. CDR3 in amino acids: CASSPRDRADHAYTF. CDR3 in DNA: TGTGCCAGCAGTCCTCGGGACAGGGCGGACCATGCCTACACCTTC.

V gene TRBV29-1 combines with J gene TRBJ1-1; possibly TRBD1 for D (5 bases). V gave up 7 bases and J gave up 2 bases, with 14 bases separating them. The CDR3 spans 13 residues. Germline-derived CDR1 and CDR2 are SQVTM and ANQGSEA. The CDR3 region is CSALPTVNTEAFF. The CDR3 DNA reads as TGCAGCGCCCTCCCGACAGTTAACACTGAAGCTTTCTTT.

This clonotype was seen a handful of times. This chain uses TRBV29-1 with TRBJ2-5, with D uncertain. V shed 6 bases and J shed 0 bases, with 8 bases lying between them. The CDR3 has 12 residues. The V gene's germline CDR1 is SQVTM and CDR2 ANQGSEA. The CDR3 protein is CSVRKYQETQYF. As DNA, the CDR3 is TGCAGCGTCAGGAAGTACCAAGAGACCCAGTACTTC.

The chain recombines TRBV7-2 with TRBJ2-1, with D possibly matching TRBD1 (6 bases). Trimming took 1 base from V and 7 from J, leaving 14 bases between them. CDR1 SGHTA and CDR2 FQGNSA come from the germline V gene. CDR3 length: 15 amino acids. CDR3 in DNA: TGTGCCAGCAGCTTAGAGGGACACTATTTTAATGAGCAGTTCTTC. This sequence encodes CASSLEGHYFNEQFF.

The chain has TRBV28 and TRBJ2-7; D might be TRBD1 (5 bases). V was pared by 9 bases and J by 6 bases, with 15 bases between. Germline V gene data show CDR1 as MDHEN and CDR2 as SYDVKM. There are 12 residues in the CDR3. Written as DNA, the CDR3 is TGTGCCAGTTCTCATGGGGCTTTCGAGCAGTACGTC. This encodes CASSHGAFEQYV.

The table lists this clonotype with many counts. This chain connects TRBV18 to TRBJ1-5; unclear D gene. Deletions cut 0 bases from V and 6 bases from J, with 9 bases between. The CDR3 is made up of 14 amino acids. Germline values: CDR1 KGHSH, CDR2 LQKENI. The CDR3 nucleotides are TGTGCCAGCTCACCACCCAGTTCGAGTCAGCCCCAGCATTTT. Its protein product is CASSPPSSSQPQHF.

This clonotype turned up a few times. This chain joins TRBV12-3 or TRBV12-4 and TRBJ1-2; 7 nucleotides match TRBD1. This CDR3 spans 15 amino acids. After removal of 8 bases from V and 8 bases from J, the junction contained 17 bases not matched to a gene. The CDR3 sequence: CASARAGGPQRGYTF. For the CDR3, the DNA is TGTGCCAGCGCGAGGGCAGGGGGTCCCCAGAGGGGCTACACCTTC.